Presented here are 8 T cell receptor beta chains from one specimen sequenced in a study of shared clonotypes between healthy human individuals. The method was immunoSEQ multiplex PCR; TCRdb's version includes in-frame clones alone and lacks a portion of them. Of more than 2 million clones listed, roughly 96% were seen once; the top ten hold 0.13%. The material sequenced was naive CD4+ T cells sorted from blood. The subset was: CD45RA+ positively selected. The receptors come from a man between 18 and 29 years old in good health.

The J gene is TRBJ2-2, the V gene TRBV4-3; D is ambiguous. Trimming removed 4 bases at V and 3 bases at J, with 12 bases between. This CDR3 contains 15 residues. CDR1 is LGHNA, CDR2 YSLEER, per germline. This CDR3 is CASSPHLGDTGELFF. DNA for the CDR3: TGCGCCAGCAGCCCACACCTGGGTGACACCGGGGAGCTGTTTTTT.

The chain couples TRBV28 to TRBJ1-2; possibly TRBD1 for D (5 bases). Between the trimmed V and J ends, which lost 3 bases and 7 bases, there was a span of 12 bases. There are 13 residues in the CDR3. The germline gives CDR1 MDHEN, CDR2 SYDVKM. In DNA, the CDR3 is TGTGCCAGCAGTTTCCCAGGGTTGTCTGGCTACACCTTC. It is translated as CASSFPGLSGYTF.

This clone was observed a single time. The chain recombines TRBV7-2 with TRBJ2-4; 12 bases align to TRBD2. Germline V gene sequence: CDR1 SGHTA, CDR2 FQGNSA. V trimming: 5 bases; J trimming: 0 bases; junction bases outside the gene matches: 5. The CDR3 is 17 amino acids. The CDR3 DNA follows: TGTGCCAGCAGCGGTCTAGCGGGAGGGCTAGCCAAAAACATTCAGTACTTC. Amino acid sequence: CASSGLAGGLAKNIQYF.

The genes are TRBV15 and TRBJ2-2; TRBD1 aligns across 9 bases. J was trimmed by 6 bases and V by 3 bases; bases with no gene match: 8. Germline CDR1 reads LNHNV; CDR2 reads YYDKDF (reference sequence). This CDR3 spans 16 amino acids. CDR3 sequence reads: CATSSRRDRGSGELFF. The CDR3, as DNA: TGTGCCACCAGCAGTCGCCGAGACAGGGGGTCCGGGGAGCTGTTTTTT.

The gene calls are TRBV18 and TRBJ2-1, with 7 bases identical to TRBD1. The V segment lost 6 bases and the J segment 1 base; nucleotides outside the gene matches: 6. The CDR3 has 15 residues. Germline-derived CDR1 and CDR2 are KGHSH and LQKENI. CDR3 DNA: TGTGCCAGCTCGCTGACAGGGATTTCCTACAATGAGCAGTTCTTC. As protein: CASSLTGISYNEQFF.

The CDR3 protein is CASSSQGLNTEAFF. DNA of the CDR3: TGTGCCAGCAGTTCGCAGGGATTGAACACTGAAGCTTTCTTT. The chain employs TRBV6-6 and TRBJ1-1, with D possibly being TRBD1 (5 bases). CDR3 size: 14 residues. CDR1 is MNHNY and CDR2 is SVGAGI in the germline V gene (reference sequence). V was trimmed by 4 bases and J by 0 bases, leaving 9 bases between them.

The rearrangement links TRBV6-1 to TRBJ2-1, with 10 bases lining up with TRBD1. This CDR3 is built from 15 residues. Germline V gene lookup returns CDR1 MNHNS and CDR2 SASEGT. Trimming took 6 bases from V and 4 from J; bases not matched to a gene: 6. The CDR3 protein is CASSMDRGTYNEQFF. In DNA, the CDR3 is TGTGCCAGCAGCATGGACAGGGGGACTTACAATGAGCAGTTCTTC.

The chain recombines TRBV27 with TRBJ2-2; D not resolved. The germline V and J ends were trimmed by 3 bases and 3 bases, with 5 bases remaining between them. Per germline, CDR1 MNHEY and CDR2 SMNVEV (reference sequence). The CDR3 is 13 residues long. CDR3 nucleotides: TGTGCCAGCAGTTTTACGCACACCGGGGAGCTGTTTTTT. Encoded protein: CASSFTHTGELFF.